This T cell receptor (beta chain) was obtained from a study of post-analysis software for immune sequencing data. This clonotype was seen a handful of times. Its antigen remains unidentified. The study's findings and limits: Samples made in the same batch grouped tightly together by F measure. In patients, five or six TRBV segments were more frequent than in controls, with TRBV5-6, TRBV5-1 and TRBV20-1 among them.

V was cut by 6 bases and J by 7 bases, with 10 bases left in between. This CDR3 has 12 amino acids. TCR beta cDNA libraries had unique molecular identifiers. Starting from about 0.98 to 11 million T cells, the study yielded 450,000 to 500,000 cDNA molecules. From the PCR reads, TCRdb called clonotypes with MiXCR, one entry per CDR3 protein. The top ten clones hold 4.6% of a sample with roughly 870,000 distinct CDR3 sequences, approximately 53% of them seen once. The rearrangement links TRBV12-3 or TRBV12-4 to TRBJ2-1; no reliable D call. The sequence was obtained from a girl between 10 and 17 years old with multiple sclerosis. The sequenced material came from blood. The chain's CDR3 is CASSPTRNEQFF. In DNA, the CDR3 is TGTGCCAGCAGCCCAACCCGTAATGAGCAGTTCTTC.